Listed below are T cell receptor beta chains from one sample, sequenced in a study of blood T cell repertoires in COVID-19. Sequencing was performed with immunoSEQ multiplex PCR; in TCRdb, only in-frame clones are kept and a portion is missing. The sample shows 50,000 to 70,000 clones, around 78% of them seen only once. Sequenced sample: peripheral blood. Receptors originate from a human donor in a cohort sampled during active COVID-19. Both conserved end residues are part of each CDR3. D genes are given only for firm matches. Size is stated for part of the rows, as once, few or many counts, or as a class when the clone is expanded.

V: TRBV6-6
size: -
D: -
J: TRBJ2-7
DNA: TGTGCCAGCGTTAGGGGGGGATCCTACGAGCAGTACTTC
CDR3: CASVRGGSYEQYF

V: TRBV7-9
size: -
D: TRBD2
J: TRBJ2-7
DNA: TGTGCCAGCAGCCCATTTAGCGGGGGGGCCTACGAGCAGTACTTC
CDR3: CASSPFSGGAYEQYF

V: TRBV27
size: -
D: -
J: TRBJ1-2
DNA: TGTGCCAGCAGTCTGCGGGGGACGGTCTATGGCTACACCTTC
CDR3: CASSLRGTVYGYTF

V: TRBV28
size: -
D: -
J: TRBJ1-1
DNA: TGTGCCAGCAGTGGGGGGGACCTAGGTTATGCTTTCTTT
CDR3: CASSGGDLGYAFF

V: TRBV6-2/TRBV6-3
size: -
D: TRBD2
J: TRBJ2-7
DNA: TGTGCCAGCAGCTTTACAGGCCTAGCGGGAGGGGCCTACGAGCAGTACTTC
CDR3: CASSFTGLAGGAYEQYF

V: TRBV7-9
size: -
D: TRBD1
J: TRBJ2-1
DNA: TGTGCCAGCAGCTTCAGACAGGGGATAAACAATGAGCAGTTCTTC
CDR3: CASSFRQGINNEQFF

V: TRBV5-1
size: -
D: TRBD2
J: TRBJ2-7
DNA: TGCGCCAGCAGCAAGGGACTAGCGGGAGTAGACGAGCAGTACTTC
CDR3: CASSKGLAGVDEQYF

V: TRBV30
size: -
D: -
J: TRBJ1-4
DNA: TGTGCCTGGAGTGTACACGGGTTTGAAAAACTGTTTTTT
CDR3: CAWSVHGFEKLFF

V: TRBV6-6
size: -
D: -
J: TRBJ2-7
DNA: TGTGCCAGCGCTAAAGTCGGGGGATCCTACGAGCAGTACTTC
CDR3: CASAKVGGSYEQYF

V: TRBV7-9
size: -
D: -
J: TRBJ1-1
DNA: TGTGCCAGCAGCTTAGGTGGGCCCTCGGGGACTGAAGCTTTCTTT
CDR3: CASSLGGPSGTEAFF

V: TRBV11-1
size: -
D: TRBD1
J: TRBJ2-7
DNA: TGTGCCAGCAGCTTCGGGACAGGGGGTTTCTACGAGCAGTACTTC
CDR3: CASSFGTGGFYEQYF

V: TRBV19
size: -
D: TRBD1
J: TRBJ1-2
DNA: TGTGCCAGTAATCCCCGGCAGGGGGCTTTCTATGGCTACACCTTC
CDR3: CASNPRQGAFYGYTF

V: TRBV7-9
size: -
D: -
J: TRBJ1-4
DNA: TGTGCCAGCAGCTTAACGGGAGGCGAAAAACTGTTTTTT
CDR3: CASSLTGGEKLFF

V: TRBV10-3
size: once
D: -
J: TRBJ1-1
DNA: TGTGCCATCCGGGGGGGCGGCAATGAAGCTTTCTTT
CDR3: CAIRGGGNEAFF

V: TRBV2
size: -
D: -
J: TRBJ1-2
DNA: TGTGCCAGCAGTGAGATGGGCAGGGATGGCTACACCTTC
CDR3: CASSEMGRDGYTF

V: TRBV10-3
size: -
D: TRBD1
J: TRBJ1-1
DNA: TGTGCCACCGACAGGGGTGGGGGCGGCACTGAAGCTTTCTTT
CDR3: CATDRGGGGTEAFF

V: TRBV7-9
size: -
D: -
J: TRBJ1-3
DNA: TGTGCCAGCAGCTCCACGCTGGCTTCCGGAAACACCATATATTTT
CDR3: CASSSTLASGNTIYF

V: TRBV7-3
size: -
D: -
J: TRBJ1-5
DNA: TGTGCCACCCTACGGGACAAGTATCAGCCCCAGCATTTT
CDR3: CATLRDKYQPQHF

V: TRBV6-5
size: -
D: TRBD1
J: TRBJ1-2
DNA: TGTGCCAGCAGGAGAGTGCTTACAGGGGCGGGGGGCTACACCTTC
CDR3: CASRRVLTGAGGYTF

V: TRBV30
size: -
D: TRBD1
J: TRBJ1-2
DNA: TGTGCCTCTCACGGAGGGGGCAACTATGGCTACACCTTC
CDR3: CASHGGGNYGYTF

V: TRBV27
size: -
D: -
J: TRBJ1-5
DNA: TGTGCCAGCAGCCCAGGGGTTTATAGCAATCAGCCCCAGCATTTT
CDR3: CASSPGVYSNQPQHF

V: TRBV7-2
size: once
D: -
J: TRBJ1-2
DNA: TGTGCCAGCAGCTTAGCGGAGGGTTGGGGCTATGGCTACACCTTC
CDR3: CASSLAEGWGYGYTF

V: TRBV15
size: -
D: TRBD2
J: TRBJ2-7
DNA: TGTGCCACCAGCAGAGGGCTAGCGGGAAGCTCCTACGAGCAGTACTTC
CDR3: CATSRGLAGSSYEQYF

V: TRBV19
size: -
D: TRBD1
J: TRBJ2-7
DNA: TGTGCCAGCGGGACAGGGATATACTACGAGCAGTACTTC
CDR3: CASGTGIYYEQYF

V: TRBV4-3
size: -
D: -
J: TRBJ1-2
DNA: TGCGCCAGCAGCCAAGACCCAGCCTCACTTGGGGGCGGGTATGGCTACACCTTC
CDR3: CASSQDPASLGGGYGYTF

V: TRBV5-4
size: few
D: -
J: TRBJ1-1
DNA: TGTGCCAGCAGCTGGGGGGGCACTGAAGCTTTCTTT
CDR3: CASSWGGTEAFF

V: TRBV2
size: -
D: -
J: TRBJ1-4
DNA: TGTGCCAGCAGTGGACAGTTTAATGAAAAACTGTTTTTT
CDR3: CASSGQFNEKLFF

V: TRBV2
size: -
D: TRBD1
J: TRBJ2-7
DNA: TGTGCCAGCAGTGGGGACAGTAGCTCCTACGAGCAGTACTTC
CDR3: CASSGDSSSYEQYF

V: TRBV11-2
size: -
D: -
J: TRBJ1-1
DNA: TGTGCCAGCAGCTTATCCCCCCCTTTTGAAGCTTTCTTT
CDR3: CASSLSPPFEAFF

V: TRBV27
size: -
D: TRBD1
J: TRBJ1-2
DNA: TGTGCCAGCAGTTTGACAGGGGGCAGCTATGGCTACACCTTC
CDR3: CASSLTGGSYGYTF

V: TRBV5-4
size: -
D: -
J: TRBJ1-2
DNA: TGTGCCAGCAGCTTTCGCGGGGGGCTCGGCTATGGCTACACCTTC
CDR3: CASSFRGGLGYGYTF

V: TRBV5-5
size: -
D: -
J: TRBJ2-7
DNA: TGTGCCAGCAGCCCCGGCGGGACAGACCCCTACGAGCAGTACTTC
CDR3: CASSPGGTDPYEQYF

V: TRBV5-1
size: few
D: -
J: TRBJ1-1
DNA: TGCGCCAGCAGCCCGGACTCGAACACTGAAGCTTTCTTT
CDR3: CASSPDSNTEAFF

V: TRBV7-9
size: -
D: TRBD1
J: TRBJ2-3
DNA: TGTGCCAGCAGCCAAAATGACAGGGGGCTAGGGGATACGCAGTATTTT
CDR3: CASSQNDRGLGDTQYF

V: TRBV7-2
size: once
D: TRBD1
J: TRBJ1-4
DNA: TGTGCCAGCAGCTTGAAAGGGACAGGGATAAATGAAAAACTGTTTTTT
CDR3: CASSLKGTGINEKLFF

V: TRBV18
size: once
D: TRBD1
J: TRBJ2-7
DNA: TGTGCCACCCAGCAGGGACAGGGGTACGAGCAGTACTTC
CDR3: CATQQGQGYEQYF

V: TRBV6-6
size: -
D: TRBD2
J: TRBJ2-7
DNA: TGTGCCAGCAGAGGGACTACGGCGGACGAGCAGTACTTC
CDR3: CASRGTTADEQYF

V: TRBV6-6
size: -
D: TRBD2
J: TRBJ2-5
DNA: TGTGCCAGCAGTTACTTGGCGGGGGGGCGATCGGAGACCCAGTACTTC
CDR3: CASSYLAGGRSETQYF

V: TRBV27
size: -
D: -
J: TRBJ1-1
DNA: TGTGCCAGCCTATCATCGGTCACTGAAGCTTTCTTT
CDR3: CASLSSVTEAFF

V: TRBV7-2
size: -
D: -
J: TRBJ1-2
DNA: TGTGCCAGCAGCTCCATCCCAGGGGCTTTTGGCTACACCTTC
CDR3: CASSSIPGAFGYTF

V: TRBV4-3
size: -
D: -
J: TRBJ2-7
DNA: TGCGCCAGCAGCCACGGCAGGGAAACGGGCGAGCAGTACTTC
CDR3: CASSHGRETGEQYF

V: TRBV21-1
size: -
D: -
J: TRBJ1-1
DNA: TGTGCCAGCAGGCCGAAAAACGGGGACAGGGTGGGTAAGGGGGTTGGTCGAGACACTGAAGCTTTCTTT
CDR3: CASRPKNGDRVGKGVGRDTEAFF

V: TRBV4-3
size: -
D: -
J: TRBJ2-1
DNA: TGCGCCAGCAGCCAAGTTGATATTGGAGCCTACAATGAGCAGTTCTTC
CDR3: CASSQVDIGAYNEQFF

V: TRBV28
size: -
D: TRBD2
J: TRBJ2-7
DNA: TGTGCCAGCAGCCGACTTGGGACTATCTCCTACGAGCAGTACTTC
CDR3: CASSRLGTISYEQYF

V: TRBV11-2
size: -
D: -
J: TRBJ1-5
DNA: TGTGCCAGCAGCTTCTACCCCAACGCTCAGGGTTCGGATCAGCCCCAGCATTTT
CDR3: CASSFYPNAQGSDQPQHF

V: TRBV18
size: -
D: -
J: TRBJ1-1
DNA: TGTGCCAGCTCACCCTCAGTCATGAACACTGAAGCTTTCTTT
CDR3: CASSPSVMNTEAFF

V: TRBV5-1
size: -
D: TRBD2
J: TRBJ2-7
DNA: TGCGCCAGCAGCTTGGTAGCTAGCGGCGGCTACGAGCAGTACTTC
CDR3: CASSLVASGGYEQYF

V: TRBV2
size: -
D: TRBD1
J: TRBJ1-1
DNA: TGTGCCAGCAGTGGACAGGGAGACACTGAAGCTTTCTTT
CDR3: CASSGQGDTEAFF

V: TRBV7-2
size: -
D: TRBD1
J: TRBJ1-2
DNA: TGTGCCAGCAGACTTGACAGGGGGCGGGGCTATGGCTACACCTTC
CDR3: CASRLDRGRGYGYTF

V: TRBV7-9
size: once
D: TRBD1
J: TRBJ1-4
DNA: TGTGCCAGCAGCCGGGACAGAGAGGTTGAAAAACTGTTTTTT
CDR3: CASSRDREVEKLFF

V: TRBV7-8
size: once
D: -
J: TRBJ2-6
DNA: TGTGCCAGCACCCTAACGGGTCGCGGGCTCTCTGGGGCCAACGTCCTGACTTTC
CDR3: CASTLTGRGLSGANVLTF

V: TRBV3-1/TRBV3-2
size: -
D: TRBD1
J: TRBJ1-2
DNA: TGTGCCAGCAGCCGACTGAACCCAGGGGGATATGGCTACACCTTC
CDR3: CASSRLNPGGYGYTF

V: TRBV6-6
size: -
D: TRBD1
J: TRBJ2-7
DNA: TGTGCCAGCAGTGGACACTCCCGGGACAGGCGCTACGAGCAGTACTTC
CDR3: CASSGHSRDRRYEQYF

V: TRBV7-8
size: -
D: TRBD1
J: TRBJ2-7
DNA: TGTGCCAGCAGCGCCGGACAGGGGACACCCTACGAGCAGTACTTC
CDR3: CASSAGQGTPYEQYF